This T cell receptor (beta chain) was sequenced for a study of patients and donors after allogeneic stem cell transplantation. CDR1 SQVTM and CDR2 ANQGSEA come from the germline V gene. V was clipped by 5 bases and J by 7 bases, with 12 bases between them. The CDR3 is 12 residues long. In its sample, this clonotype is medium-sized. From the RT-PCR reads, TCRdb called clonotypes with MiXCR, one entry per CDR3 protein. The top ten hold roughly 15% of the sample, which has about 2,900 distinct CDR3 sequences, 4.5% to 5.5% seen once. The sequence derives from a human donor who was either an allogeneic HSCT recipient or a stem cell or donor lymphocyte infusion donor (not recorded which). It is not recorded whose cells these are; they may come from a transplant donor. The sequenced sample consisted of blood, either unsorted or a sorted T cell fraction (not recorded which). The V gene is TRBV29-1, the J gene TRBJ2-1; perhaps D is TRBD1 or TRBD2 (6 bases each). CDR3 in amino acids: CSVTGARNEQFF. The DNA of the CDR3 is TGCAGCGTTACGGGGGCGAGGAATGAGCAGTTCTTC.